This T cell receptor (beta chain) derives from a study of beta chain features in type 1 diabetes. General study points: When Type 1 diabetes patients were examined, their TCRB CDR3s proved moderately but significantly shorter in all four CD4+ subsets.

Per germline, CDR1 SGHTA and CDR2 FQGNSA. The CDR3 has 14 residues. Purity (above 95%) was reached by all sorted populations. The investigators reverse transcribed all of the isolated RNA, so they sequenced expressed TCRB transcripts. TCRdb keeps only in-frame clones here, not all; method: immunoSEQ multiplex PCR. The data hold approximately 27,000 clones, with 49% observed a single time. A remark on this clone: Antigen: not known.

This sequence was found in a man aged 25-45 years with type 1 diabetes. Sample: stem cell memory CD4+ T cells from blood. The chain employs TRBV7-2 and TRBJ2-5, with 11 nucleotides matching TRBD1. With the DNA end fitting TRBJ2-7 better, the J assignment may be wrong. The CDR3 spells CASSPGQGAYEQYF. CDR3 nucleotides: TGTGCCAGCAGCCCGGGACAGGGGGCCTACGAGCAGTACTTC.